The 13 T cell receptor beta chains given below trace back to one sample, sequenced in a study of blood T cell repertoires in COVID-19 (TCRdb year 2020). Receptors were amplified or captured by the immunoSEQ multiplex PCR assay. The source is immuneACCESS, and TCRdb retained only in-frame sequences with V and J called. Part of the clones is not carried over; for the studies checked, unresolved V genes explain less than half of this, and the remainder is unexplained. Counted in this sample were tens of thousands of clones; around 88% of them appeared once. The ten most abundant clones make up approximately 6.8% of the sample. Sample: peripheral blood. These receptors came from an elderly woman with acute or convalescent COVID-19.

This chain uses TRBV28 with TRBJ2-1; 9 bases fit TRBD1. The germline CDR1 and CDR2 sequences are MDHEN and SYDVKM. The CDR3 sequence is 16 residues long. J was trimmed by 9 bases and V by 1 base; bases with no gene match: 10. In DNA, the CDR3 is TGTGCCAGCAGTTTATTACAGGGGGCAGGCCCCTCTGAGCAGTTCTTC. It specifies CASSLLQGAGPSEQFF.

The rearrangement uses TRBV18 and TRBJ2-1; 7 bases agree with TRBD2. Germline V gene sequence: CDR1 KGHSH, CDR2 LQKENI. This CDR3 has 14 residues. The V and J ends lost 4 bases and 7 bases, in that order; junction bases with no gene match: 7. The CDR3 spells CASSQDSGGNEQFF. Here the CDR3 DNA reads TGTGCCAGCTCACAGGACTCCGGGGGGAATGAGCAGTTCTTC.

This chain links TRBV5-1 with TRBJ1-6; unclear D gene. The CDR3 spans 14 residues. Trimming left V 2 bases short and J 7 bases short, with 10 bases between. Germline assignment: CDR1 SGHRS and CDR2 YFSETQ. CDR3 bases: TGCGCCAGCAGCTTAGGGCGGGAGAATTCACCCCTCCACTTT. This translates into CASSLGRENSPLHF.

V is TRBV28 and J is TRBJ1-6, with 8 bases aligning to TRBD1. The germline V gene has CDR1 MDHEN and CDR2 SYDVKM. This CDR3 is built from 12 residues. The junction had 2 bases not matched to a gene; V was cut back by 10 bases and J by 6 bases. The CDR3 loop reads CATDRANSPLHF. The CDR3 bases are TGTGCCACGGACAGGGCTAATTCACCCCTCCACTTT.

This chain links TRBV2 with TRBJ1-3; 8 positions agree with TRBD1. V lost 4 bases, J lost 3 bases, and 2 bases stayed unmatched. The length of the CDR3 is 14 residues. Germline CDR1 SNHLY, CDR2 FYNNEI. The CDR3 DNA follows: TGTGCCAGCAGTGGTGGACAGGGTGGAAACACCATATATTTT. It codes for CASSGGQGGNTIYF.

The chain combines TRBV19 with TRBJ2-7, with 8 bases identical to TRBD1. The length of the CDR3 is 15 residues. From germline, CDR1 is LNHDA and CDR2 SQIVND (reference sequence). Unmatched junction bases numbered 5, after V lost 4 bases and J lost 0 bases. CDR3 sequence: CASSTPGQVSYEQYF. As DNA, the CDR3 is TGTGCCAGTAGTACGCCGGGACAGGTCTCCTACGAGCAGTACTTC.

The gene calls are TRBV7-8 and TRBJ2-4; D is ambiguous. Germline lookup yields CDR1 SGHVS and CDR2 FQNEAQ. The V end lost 0 bases, the J end lost 6 bases, and 6 bases lay between the germline ends. There are 13 residues in the CDR3. The CDR3 spells CASSLAPGNIQYF. DNA of the CDR3: TGTGCCAGCAGCTTAGCGCCCGGAAACATTCAGTACTTC.

The CDR3 DNA reads as TGTGCCAGCAGTGGGACAGGGGCCGGCAATCAGCCCCAGCATTTT. Amino acid sequence: CASSGTGAGNQPQHF. The chain uses TRBV2 and TRBJ1-5; TRBD1 agrees at 9 bases. Germline V gene data show CDR1 as SNHLY and CDR2 as FYNNEI. This CDR3 is 15 amino acids long. Germline trimming cut 4 bases from V and 2 bases from J; bases unmatched to any gene: 3.

V is TRBV27 and J is TRBJ2-3; D is perhaps TRBD1 (5 bases). The CDR3 is 15 amino acids. Germline V gives CDR1 MNHEY, CDR2 SMNVEV (reference sequence). Trimming took 5 bases from V and 1 from J, leaving 13 bases between them. The CDR3 region is CASSMTAAGTDTQYF. The CDR3, as DNA: TGTGCCAGCAGTATGACAGCCGCGGGCACAGATACGCAGTATTTT.

The chain couples TRBV18 to TRBJ1-6, with D perhaps TRBD1 (6 bases). The CDR3 spans 16 residues. V shed 4 bases and J shed 7 bases, with 17 bases lying between them. CDR1 and CDR2 from the germline V gene are KGHSH and LQKENI. The CDR3, as DNA: TGTGCCAGCTCACGTACACAGGGCGGCATAAATTCACCCCTCCACTTT. As protein: CASSRTQGGINSPLHF.

The CDR3 DNA reads TGTGCCAGCAGCTTCGGGGGGGAGACCCAGTACTTC. Protein: CASSFGGETQYF. The chain carries TRBV5-6 and TRBJ2-5; 7 bases align to TRBD2. The CDR3 totals 12 residues. Germline CDR1 and CDR2: SGHDT and YYEEEE. Unmatched junction bases numbered 0, after V lost 2 bases and J lost 5 bases.

This chain links TRBV19 with TRBJ2-5; 9 bases fit TRBD1. V was clipped by 5 bases and J by 3 bases; unmatched bases: 7. This CDR3 has 15 amino acids. Per germline, CDR1 LNHDA and CDR2 SQIVND (reference sequence). Here the CDR3 reads CASSDLWTGEETQYF. For the CDR3, the DNA is TGTGCCAGTAGTGACCTATGGACAGGGGAAGAGACCCAGTACTTC.

V and J are TRBV2 and TRBJ2-7; TRBD1 agrees at 9 bases. From germline, CDR1 is SNHLY and CDR2 FYNNEI. Trimming cost V 5 bases and J 1 base; bases outside gene matches: 3. This CDR3 comprises 14 residues. The CDR3 nucleotides read TGTGCCAGCAGTCTACAGGGGGCATCCTACGAGCAGTACTTC. This codes for CASSLQGASYEQYF. Full variable domain (outside the CDR3, taken from reference TRBV2 and TRBJ2-7): EPEVTQTPSHQVTQMGQEVILRCVPISNHLYFYWYRQILGQKVEFLVSFYNNEISEKSEIFDDQFSVERPDGSNFTLKIRSTKLEDSAMYFCASSLQGASYEQYFGPGTRLTVT.